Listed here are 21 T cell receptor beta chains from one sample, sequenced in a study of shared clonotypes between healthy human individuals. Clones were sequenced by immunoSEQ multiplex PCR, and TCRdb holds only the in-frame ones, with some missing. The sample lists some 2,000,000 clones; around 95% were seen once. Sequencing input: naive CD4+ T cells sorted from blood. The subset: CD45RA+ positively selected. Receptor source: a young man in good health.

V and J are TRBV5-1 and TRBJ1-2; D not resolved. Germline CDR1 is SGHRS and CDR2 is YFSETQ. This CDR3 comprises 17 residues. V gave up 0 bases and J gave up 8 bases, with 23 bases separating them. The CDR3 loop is CASSLGDFGSELRGYTF. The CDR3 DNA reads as TGCGCCAGCAGCTTGGGAGATTTTGGTTCGGAGCTCCGGGGCTACACCTTC.

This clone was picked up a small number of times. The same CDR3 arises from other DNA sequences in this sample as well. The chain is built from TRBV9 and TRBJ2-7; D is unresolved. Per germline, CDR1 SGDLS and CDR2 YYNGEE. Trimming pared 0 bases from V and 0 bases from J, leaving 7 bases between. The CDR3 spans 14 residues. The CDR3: CASSVGQSSYEQYF. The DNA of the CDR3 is TGTGCCAGCAGCGTAGGGCAGAGCTCCTACGAGCAGTACTTC.

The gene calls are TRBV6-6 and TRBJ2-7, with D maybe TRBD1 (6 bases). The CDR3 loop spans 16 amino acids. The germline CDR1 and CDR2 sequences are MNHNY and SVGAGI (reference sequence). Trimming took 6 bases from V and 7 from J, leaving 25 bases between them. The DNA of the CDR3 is TGTGCCAGCAGGCCTGGACAGCTAAACGTTGTGGGGGAGCAGTACTTC. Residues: CASRPGQLNVVGEQYF.

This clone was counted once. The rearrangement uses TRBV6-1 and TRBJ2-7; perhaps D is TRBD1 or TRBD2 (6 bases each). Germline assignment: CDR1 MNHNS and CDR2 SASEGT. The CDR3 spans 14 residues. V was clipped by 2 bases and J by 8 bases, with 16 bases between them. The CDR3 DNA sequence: TGTGCCAGCAGTGAAAGGGGGGCAGGCAACAAGCAGTACTTC. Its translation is CASSERGAGNKQYF.

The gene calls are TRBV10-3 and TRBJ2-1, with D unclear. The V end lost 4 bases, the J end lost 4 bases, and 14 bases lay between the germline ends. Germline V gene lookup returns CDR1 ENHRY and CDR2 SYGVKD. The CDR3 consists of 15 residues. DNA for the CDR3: TGTGCCATCAGTGCTCGCGCGAACGAATACAATGAGCAGTTCTTC. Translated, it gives CAISARANEYNEQFF.

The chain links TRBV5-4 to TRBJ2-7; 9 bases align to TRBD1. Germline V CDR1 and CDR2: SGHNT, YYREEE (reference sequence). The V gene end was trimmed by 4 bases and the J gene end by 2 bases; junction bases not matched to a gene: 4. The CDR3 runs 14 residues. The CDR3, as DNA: TGTGCCAGCAGCATGACAGGGGGTACCTACGAGCAGTACTTC. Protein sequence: CASSMTGGTYEQYF.

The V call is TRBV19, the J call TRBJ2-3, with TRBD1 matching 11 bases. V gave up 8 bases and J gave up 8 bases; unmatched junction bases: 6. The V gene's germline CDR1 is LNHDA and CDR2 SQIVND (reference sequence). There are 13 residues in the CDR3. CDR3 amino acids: CASEDRGRVTQYF. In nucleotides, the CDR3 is TGTGCCAGTGAGGACAGGGGGCGCGTTACGCAGTATTTT. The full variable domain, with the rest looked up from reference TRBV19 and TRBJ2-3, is DGGITQSPKYLFRKEGQNVTLSCEQNLNHDAMYWYRQDPGQGLRLIYYSQIVNDFQKGDIAEGYSVSREKKESFPLTVTSAQKNPTAFYLCASEDRGRVTQYFGPGTRLTVL.

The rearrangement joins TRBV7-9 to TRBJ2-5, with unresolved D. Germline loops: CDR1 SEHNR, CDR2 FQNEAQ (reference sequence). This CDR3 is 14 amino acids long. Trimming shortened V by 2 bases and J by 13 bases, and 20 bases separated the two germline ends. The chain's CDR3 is CASSLFTPEYGWYF. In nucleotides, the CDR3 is TGTGCCAGCAGCTTATTTACCCCGGAGTACGGGTGGTACTTC.

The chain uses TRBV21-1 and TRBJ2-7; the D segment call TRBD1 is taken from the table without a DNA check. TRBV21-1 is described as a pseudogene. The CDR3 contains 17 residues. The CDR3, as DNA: TGTGCCAGCAGCACCTCAAAGGGGGACAGGGCTTCCTACGAGCAGTACTTC. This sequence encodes CASSTSKGDRASYEQYF.

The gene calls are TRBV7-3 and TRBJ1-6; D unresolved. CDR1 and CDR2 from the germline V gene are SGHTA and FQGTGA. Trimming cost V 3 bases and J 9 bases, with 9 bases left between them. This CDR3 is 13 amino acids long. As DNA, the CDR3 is TGTGCCAGCAGCTTTGGGGTAAGTTCACCCCTCCACTTT. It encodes CASSFGVSSPLHF.

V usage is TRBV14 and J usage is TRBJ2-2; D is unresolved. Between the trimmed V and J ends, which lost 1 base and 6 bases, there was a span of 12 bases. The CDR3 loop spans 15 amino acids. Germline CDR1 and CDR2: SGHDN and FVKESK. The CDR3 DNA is TGTGCCAGCAGCCAAGTAGGACGGGTTCCCGGGGAGCTGTTTTTT. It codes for CASSQVGRVPGELFF.

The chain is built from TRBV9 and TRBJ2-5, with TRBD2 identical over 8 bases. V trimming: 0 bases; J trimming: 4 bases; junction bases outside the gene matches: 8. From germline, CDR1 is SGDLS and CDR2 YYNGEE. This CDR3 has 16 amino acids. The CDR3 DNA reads TGTGCCAGCAGCGTAGCGGTGACGGGAGGGTCAGAGACCCAGTACTTC. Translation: CASSVAVTGGSETQYF.

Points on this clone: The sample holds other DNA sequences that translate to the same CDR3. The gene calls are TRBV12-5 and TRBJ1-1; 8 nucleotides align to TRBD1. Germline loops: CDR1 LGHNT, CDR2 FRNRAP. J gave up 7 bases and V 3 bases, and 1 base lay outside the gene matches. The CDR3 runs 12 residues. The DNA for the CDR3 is TGTGCTAGTGGTTTAGGACAGGGTGAAGCTTTCTTT. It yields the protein CASGLGQGEAFF.

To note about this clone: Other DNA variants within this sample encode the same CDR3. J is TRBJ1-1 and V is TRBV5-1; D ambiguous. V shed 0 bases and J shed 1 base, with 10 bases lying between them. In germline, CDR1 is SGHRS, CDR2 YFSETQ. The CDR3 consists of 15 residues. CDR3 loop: CASSLEGAGNTEAFF. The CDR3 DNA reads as TGCGCCAGCAGCTTGGAAGGTGCAGGGAACACTGAAGCTTTCTTT. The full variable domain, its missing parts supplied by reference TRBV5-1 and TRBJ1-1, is KAGVTQTPRYLIKTRGQQVTLSCSPISGHRSVSWYQQTPGQGLQFLFEYFSETQRNKGNFPGRFSGRQFSNSRSEMNVSTLELGDSALYLCASSLEGAGNTEAFFGQGTRLTVV.

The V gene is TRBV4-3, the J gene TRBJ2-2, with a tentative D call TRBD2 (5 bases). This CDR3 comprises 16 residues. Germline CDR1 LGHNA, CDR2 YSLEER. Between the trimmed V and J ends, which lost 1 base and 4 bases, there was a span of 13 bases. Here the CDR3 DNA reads TGCGCCAGCAGCCAAGTTGTGGGAGTCACCACCGGGGAGCTGTTTTTT. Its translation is CASSQVVGVTTGELFF.

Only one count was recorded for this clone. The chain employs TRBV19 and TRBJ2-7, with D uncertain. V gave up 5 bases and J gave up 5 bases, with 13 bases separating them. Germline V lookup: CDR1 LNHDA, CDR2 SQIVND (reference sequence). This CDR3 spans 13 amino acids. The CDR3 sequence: CASSGSRENEQYF. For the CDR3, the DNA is TGTGCCAGTAGTGGGTCACGAGAGAACGAGCAGTACTTC.

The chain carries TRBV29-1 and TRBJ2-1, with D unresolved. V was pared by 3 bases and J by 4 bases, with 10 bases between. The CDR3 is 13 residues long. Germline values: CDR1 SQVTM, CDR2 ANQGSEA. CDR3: CSVDPKGYNEQFF. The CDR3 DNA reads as TGCAGCGTTGACCCAAAAGGGTACAATGAGCAGTTCTTC.

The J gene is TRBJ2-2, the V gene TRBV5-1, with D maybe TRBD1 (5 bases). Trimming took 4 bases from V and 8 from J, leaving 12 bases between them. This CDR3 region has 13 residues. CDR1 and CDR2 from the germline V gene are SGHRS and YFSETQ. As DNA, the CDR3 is TGCGCCAGCAGCCAGACAGATGTTGGGGAGCTGTTTTTT. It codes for CASSQTDVGELFF. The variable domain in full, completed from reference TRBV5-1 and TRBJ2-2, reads KAGVTQTPRYLIKTRGQQVTLSCSPISGHRSVSWYQQTPGQGLQFLFEYFSETQRNKGNFPGRFSGRQFSNSRSEMNVSTLELGDSALYLCASSQTDVGELFFGEGSRLTVL.

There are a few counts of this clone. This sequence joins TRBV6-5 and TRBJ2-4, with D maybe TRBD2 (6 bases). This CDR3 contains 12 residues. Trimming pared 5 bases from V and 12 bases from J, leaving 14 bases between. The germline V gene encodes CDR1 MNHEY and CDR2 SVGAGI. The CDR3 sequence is CASSPGGESQYF. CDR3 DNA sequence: TGTGCCAGCAGTCCCGGAGGGGAGTCTCAGTACTTC.

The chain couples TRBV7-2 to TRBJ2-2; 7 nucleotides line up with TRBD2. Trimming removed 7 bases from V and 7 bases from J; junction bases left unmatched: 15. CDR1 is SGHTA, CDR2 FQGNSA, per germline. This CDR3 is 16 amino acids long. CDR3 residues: CASTLAPGLVVGELFF. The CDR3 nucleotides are TGTGCCAGCACCCTTGCCCCCGGACTAGTGGTCGGGGAGCTGTTTTTT.

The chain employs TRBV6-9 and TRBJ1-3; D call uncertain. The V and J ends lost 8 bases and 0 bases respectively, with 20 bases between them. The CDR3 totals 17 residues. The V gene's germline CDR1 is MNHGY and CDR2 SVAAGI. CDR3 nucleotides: TGTGCCAGCTGGGAGAGGGCGATTTTCATCTCTGGAAACACCATATATTTT. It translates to CASWERAIFISGNTIYF.